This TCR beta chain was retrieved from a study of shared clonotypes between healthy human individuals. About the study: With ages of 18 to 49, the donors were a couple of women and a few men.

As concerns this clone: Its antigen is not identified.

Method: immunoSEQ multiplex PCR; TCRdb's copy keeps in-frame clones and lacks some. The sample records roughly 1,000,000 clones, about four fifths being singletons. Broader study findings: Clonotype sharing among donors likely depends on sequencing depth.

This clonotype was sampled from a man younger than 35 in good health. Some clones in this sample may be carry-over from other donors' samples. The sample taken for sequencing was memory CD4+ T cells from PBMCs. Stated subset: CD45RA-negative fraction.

The CDR3 bases are TGTGCCAGCAAGCCGAGCGGGATCTACAATGAGCAGTTCTTC. Protein product: CASKPSGIYNEQFF. The rearrangement joins TRBV28 to TRBJ2-1; the match to TRBD2 covers 7 bases. Germline CDR1 MDHEN, CDR2 SYDVKM. V shed 7 bases and J 3 bases; nucleotides not matched to a gene: 6. The CDR3 loop spans 14 amino acids.